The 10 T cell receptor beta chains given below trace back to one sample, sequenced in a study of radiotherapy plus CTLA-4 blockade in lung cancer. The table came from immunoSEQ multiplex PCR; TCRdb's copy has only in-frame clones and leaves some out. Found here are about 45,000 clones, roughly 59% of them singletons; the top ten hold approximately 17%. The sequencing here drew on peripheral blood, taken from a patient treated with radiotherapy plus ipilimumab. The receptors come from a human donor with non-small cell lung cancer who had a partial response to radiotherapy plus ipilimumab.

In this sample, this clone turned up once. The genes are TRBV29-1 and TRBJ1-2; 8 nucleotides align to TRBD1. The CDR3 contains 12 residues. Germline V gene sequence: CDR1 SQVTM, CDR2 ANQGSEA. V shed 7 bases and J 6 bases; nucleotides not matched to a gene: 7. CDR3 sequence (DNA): TGCAGCGCCAGGGGGCGCGTCGATGGCTACACCTTC. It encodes CSARGRVDGYTF.

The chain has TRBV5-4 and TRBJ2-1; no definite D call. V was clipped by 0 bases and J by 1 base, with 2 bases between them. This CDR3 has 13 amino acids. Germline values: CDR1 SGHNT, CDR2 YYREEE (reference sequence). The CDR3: CASSLVSYNEQFF. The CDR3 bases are TGTGCCAGCAGCTTGGTATCCTACAATGAGCAGTTCTTC. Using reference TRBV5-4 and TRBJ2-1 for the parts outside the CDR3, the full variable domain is ETGVTQSPTHLIKTRGQQVTLRCSSQSGHNTVSWYQQALGQGPQFIFQYYREEENGRGNFPPRFSGLQFPNYSSELNVNALELDDSALYLCASSLVSYNEQFFGPGTRLTVL.

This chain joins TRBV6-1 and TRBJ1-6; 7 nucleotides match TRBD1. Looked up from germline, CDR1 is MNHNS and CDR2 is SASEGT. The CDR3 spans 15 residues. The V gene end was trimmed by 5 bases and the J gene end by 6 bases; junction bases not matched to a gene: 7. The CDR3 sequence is CASSPLDRTNSPLHF. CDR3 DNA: TGTGCCAGCAGTCCCTTGGACAGGACTAATTCACCCCTCCACTTT.

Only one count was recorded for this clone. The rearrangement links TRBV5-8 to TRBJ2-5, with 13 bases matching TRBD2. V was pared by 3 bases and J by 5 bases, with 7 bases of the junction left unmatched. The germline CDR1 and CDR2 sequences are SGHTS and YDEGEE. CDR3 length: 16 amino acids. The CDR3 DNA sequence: TGTGCCAGCAGCTCCGGGACTAGCGGGATAGGGGAGACCCAGTACTTC. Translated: CASSSGTSGIGETQYF. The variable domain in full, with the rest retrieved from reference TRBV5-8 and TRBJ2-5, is EAGVTQSPTHLIKTRGQQATLRCSPISGHTSVYWYQQALGLGLQFLLWYDEGEERNRGNFPPRFSGRQFPNYSSELNVNALELEDSALYLCASSSGTSGIGETQYFGPGTRLLVL.

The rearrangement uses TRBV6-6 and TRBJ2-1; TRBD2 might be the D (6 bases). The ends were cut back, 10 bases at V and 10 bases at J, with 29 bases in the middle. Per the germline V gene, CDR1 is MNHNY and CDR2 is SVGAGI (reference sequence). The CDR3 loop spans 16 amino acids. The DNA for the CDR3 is TGTGCCACCTATCATGCGGGACGCCTTTTCGATGTAGAGCAGTTCTTC. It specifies CATYHAGRLFDVEQFF.

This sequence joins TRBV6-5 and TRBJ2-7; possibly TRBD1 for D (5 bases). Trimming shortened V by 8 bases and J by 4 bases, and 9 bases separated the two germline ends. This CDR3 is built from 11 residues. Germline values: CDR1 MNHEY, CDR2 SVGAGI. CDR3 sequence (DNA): TGTGCCAGCTCAAAGGGGTACGAGCAGTACTTC. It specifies CASSKGYEQYF.

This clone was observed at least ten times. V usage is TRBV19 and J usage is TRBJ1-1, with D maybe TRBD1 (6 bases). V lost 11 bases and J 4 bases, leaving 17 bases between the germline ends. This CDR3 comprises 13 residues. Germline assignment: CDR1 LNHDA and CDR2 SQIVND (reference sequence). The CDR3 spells CASNGRGGTEAFF. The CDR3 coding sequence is TGTGCCTCGAACGGCAGGGGTGGCACTGAAGCTTTCTTT.

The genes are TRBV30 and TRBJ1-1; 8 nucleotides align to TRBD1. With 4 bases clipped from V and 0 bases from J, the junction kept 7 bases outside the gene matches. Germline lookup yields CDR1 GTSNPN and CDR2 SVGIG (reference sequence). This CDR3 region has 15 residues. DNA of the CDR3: TGTGCCTGGACCATGACAGGGGACTTGAACACTGAAGCTTTCTTT. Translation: CAWTMTGDLNTEAFF.

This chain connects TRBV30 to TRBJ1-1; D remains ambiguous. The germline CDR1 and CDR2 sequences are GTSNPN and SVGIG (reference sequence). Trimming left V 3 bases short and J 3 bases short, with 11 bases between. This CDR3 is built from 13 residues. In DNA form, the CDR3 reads TGTGCCTGGAGCTGGTACGGGTACACTGAAGCTTTCTTT. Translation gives CAWSWYGYTEAFF.

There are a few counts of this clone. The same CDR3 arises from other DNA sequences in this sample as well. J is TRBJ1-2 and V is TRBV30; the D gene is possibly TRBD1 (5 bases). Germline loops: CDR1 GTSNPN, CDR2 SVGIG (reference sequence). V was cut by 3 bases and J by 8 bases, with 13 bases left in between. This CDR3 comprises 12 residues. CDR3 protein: CAWSQGSGGYTF. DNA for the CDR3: TGTGCCTGGAGCCAGGGATCGGGCGGCTACACCTTC.